This TCR beta chain derives from a study of blood T cell repertoires in COVID-19. Seattle patient enrollment occurred during active infection, with longitudinal follow-up thereafter. After removal of 6 bases from V and 1 base from J, the junction contained 6 bases not matched to a gene. The CDR3 is 16 amino acids. CDR1 MDHEN and CDR2 SYDVKM come from the germline V gene. As handled by the study authors: The assay estimated nucleated cells by amplifying reference gene primers. Generated by immunoSEQ multiplex PCR, the TCRdb table keeps only in-frame clones and is missing some. The V and J calls and clone size are taken from that table; D and trimming were inferred from the DNA. The sample contains about 350,000 clones, around nine tenths of which appear only once.

Source material: peripheral blood. This clonotype was sampled from a woman aged 70-85 years with COVID-19, enrolled during active disease. The gene calls are TRBV28 and TRBJ1-1; 12 bases match TRBD1. The CDR3 sequence is CASSLGQGAGNTEAFF. CDR3 bases: TGTGCCAGCAGCCTGGGACAGGGGGCAGGGAACACTGAAGCTTTCTTT.